This entry describes one T cell receptor (beta chain). The antigen remains unidentified. This sample stems from a study of regulatory T cells in long-lasting Graves disease. Overall study findings and caveats: In persistent patients, shared public clonotypes (about 2,800) outnumbered those in new patients (around 1,000).

In building TCR beta libraries, iRepertoire HTBI primers were used together with Arm-PCR of CDR3 regions. From the multiplex PCR reads, TCRdb called clonotypes with MiXCR, one entry per CDR3 protein. The sample includes 700,000 or so distinct CDR3 sequences, roughly 30% of them seen just once. As for time point: persistent/refractory GD, antithyroid drugs over 5 years with positive TRAb. After RNA was extracted from PBMCs, the TCR library was made from it. Germline trimming cut 1 base from V and 7 bases from J; bases unmatched to any gene: 4. Per the germline V gene, CDR1 is SGHTA and CDR2 is FQGTGA. The CDR3 contains 15 residues.

This specimen consisted of peripheral blood mononuclear cells (PBMCs), obtained when the disease was refractory, from a patient treated with antithyroid drugs. The chain recombines TRBV7-3 with TRBJ1-6, with TRBD1 matching over 7 bases. The TCR comes from a female donor with Graves disease. CDR3 coding DNA: TGTGCCAGCAGCTTAAAGGCAGGGGGAAATTCACCCCTCCACTTT. Translation gives CASSLKAGGNSPLHF.